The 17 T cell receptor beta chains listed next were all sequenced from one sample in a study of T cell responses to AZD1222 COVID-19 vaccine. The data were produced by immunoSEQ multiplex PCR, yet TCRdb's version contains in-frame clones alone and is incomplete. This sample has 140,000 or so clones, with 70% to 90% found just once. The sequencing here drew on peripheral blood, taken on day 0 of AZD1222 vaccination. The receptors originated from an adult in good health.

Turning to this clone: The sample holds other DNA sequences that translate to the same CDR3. The CDR3 sequence: CASRPGGTYEQYF. DNA of the CDR3: TGTGCCAGTCGCCCTGGAGGGACCTACGAGCAGTACTTC. The genes are TRBV19 and TRBJ2-7; the D gene is possibly TRBD2 (6 bases). CDR1 is LNHDA and CDR2 is SQIVND in the germline V gene (reference sequence). The CDR3 runs 13 residues. V dropped 8 bases and J dropped 2 bases, with 13 bases sitting between them.

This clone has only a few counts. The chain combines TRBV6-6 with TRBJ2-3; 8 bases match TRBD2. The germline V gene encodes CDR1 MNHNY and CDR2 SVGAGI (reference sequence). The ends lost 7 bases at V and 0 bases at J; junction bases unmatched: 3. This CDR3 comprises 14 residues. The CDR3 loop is CASNPGGSTDTQYF. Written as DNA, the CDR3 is TGTGCCAGCAATCCGGGAGGGAGCACAGATACGCAGTATTTT.

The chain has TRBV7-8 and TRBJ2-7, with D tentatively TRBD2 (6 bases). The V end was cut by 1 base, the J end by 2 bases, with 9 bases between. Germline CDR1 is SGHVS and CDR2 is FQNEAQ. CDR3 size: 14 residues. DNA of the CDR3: TGTGCCAGCAGCTTAGAATCGGGAGCCTACGAGCAGTACTTC. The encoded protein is CASSLESGAYEQYF. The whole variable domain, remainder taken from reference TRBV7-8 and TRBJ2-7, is GAGVSQSPRYKVAKRGQDVALRCDPISGHVSLFWYQQALGQGPEFLTYFQNEAQLDKSGLPSDRFFAERPEGSVSTLKIQRTQQEDSAVYLCASSLESGAYEQYFGPGTRLTVT.

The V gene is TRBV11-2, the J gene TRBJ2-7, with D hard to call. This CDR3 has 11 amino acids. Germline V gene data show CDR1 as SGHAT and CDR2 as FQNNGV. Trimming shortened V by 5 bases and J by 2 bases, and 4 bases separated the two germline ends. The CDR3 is CASSLTYEQYF. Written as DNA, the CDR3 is TGTGCCAGCAGCCTAACCTACGAGCAGTACTTC.

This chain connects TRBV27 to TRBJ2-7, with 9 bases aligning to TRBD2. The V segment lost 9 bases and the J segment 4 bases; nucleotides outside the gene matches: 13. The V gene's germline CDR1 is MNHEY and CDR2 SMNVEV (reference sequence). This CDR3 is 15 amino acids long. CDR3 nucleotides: TGTGCCAGTCGATGGGGCGGGAGGGCCGAATACGAGCAGTACTTC. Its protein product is CASRWGGRAEYEQYF.

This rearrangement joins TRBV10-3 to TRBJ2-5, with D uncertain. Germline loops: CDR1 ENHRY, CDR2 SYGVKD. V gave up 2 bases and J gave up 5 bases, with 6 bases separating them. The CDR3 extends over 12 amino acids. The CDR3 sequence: CAISEMAETQYF. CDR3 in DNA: TGTGCCATCAGTGAGATGGCGGAGACCCAGTACTTC.

For the CDR3, the DNA is TGCGCCAGCAGCTTCGGACTAGAGGTTAACAATGAGCAGTTCTTC. It yields the protein CASSFGLEVNNEQFF. The rearrangement joins TRBV5-1 to TRBJ2-1; 7 bases are shared with TRBD2. The CDR3 runs to 15 residues. Losses at the gene ends were 2 bases for V and 5 bases for J; bases not matched to a gene: 7. Germline CDR1 is SGHRS and CDR2 is YFSETQ. Drawing the rest from reference TRBV5-1 and TRBJ2-1, the complete variable domain is KAGVTQTPRYLIKTRGQQVTLSCSPISGHRSVSWYQQTPGQGLQFLFEYFSETQRNKGNFPGRFSGRQFSNSRSEMNVSTLELGDSALYLCASSFGLEVNNEQFFGPGTRLTVL.

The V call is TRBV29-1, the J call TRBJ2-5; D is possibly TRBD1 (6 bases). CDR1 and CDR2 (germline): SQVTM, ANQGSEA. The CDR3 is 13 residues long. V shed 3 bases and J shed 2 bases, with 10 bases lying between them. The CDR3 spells CSVERDTQETQYF. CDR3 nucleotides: TGCAGCGTTGAGAGGGACACTCAAGAGACCCAGTACTTC. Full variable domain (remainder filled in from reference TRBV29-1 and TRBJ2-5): SAVISQKPSRDICQRGTSLTIQCQVDSQVTMMFWYRQQPGQSLTLIATANQGSEATYESGFVIDKFPISRPNLTFSTLTVSNMSPEDSSIYLCSVERDTQETQYFGPGTRLLVL.

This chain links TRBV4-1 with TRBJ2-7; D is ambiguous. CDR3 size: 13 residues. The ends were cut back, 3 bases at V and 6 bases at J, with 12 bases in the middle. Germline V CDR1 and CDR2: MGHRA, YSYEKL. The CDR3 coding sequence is TGCGCCAGCAGCCATTGGGAAGGTGGCGAGCAGTACTTC. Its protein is CASSHWEGGEQYF.

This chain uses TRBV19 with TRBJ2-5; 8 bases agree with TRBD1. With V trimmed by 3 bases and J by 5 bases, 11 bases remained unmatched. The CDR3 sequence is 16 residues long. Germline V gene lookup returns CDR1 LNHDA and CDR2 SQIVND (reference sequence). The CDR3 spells CASSMETGVVWETQYF. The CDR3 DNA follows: TGTGCCAGTAGTATGGAGACAGGGGTCGTTTGGGAGACCCAGTACTTC.

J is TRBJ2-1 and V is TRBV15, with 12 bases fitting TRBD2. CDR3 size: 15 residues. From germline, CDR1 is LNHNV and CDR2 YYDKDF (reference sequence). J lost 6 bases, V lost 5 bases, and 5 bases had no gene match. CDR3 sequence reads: CATSLAGGTLNEQFF. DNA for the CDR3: TGTGCCACCAGCCTAGCGGGAGGGACTCTCAATGAGCAGTTCTTC.

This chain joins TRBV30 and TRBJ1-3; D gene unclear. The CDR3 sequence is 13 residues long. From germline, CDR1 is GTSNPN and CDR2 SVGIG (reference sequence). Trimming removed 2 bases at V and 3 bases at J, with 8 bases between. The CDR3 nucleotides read TGTGCCTGGAGTTTTCAGGATGGAAACACCATATATTTT. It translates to CAWSFQDGNTIYF.

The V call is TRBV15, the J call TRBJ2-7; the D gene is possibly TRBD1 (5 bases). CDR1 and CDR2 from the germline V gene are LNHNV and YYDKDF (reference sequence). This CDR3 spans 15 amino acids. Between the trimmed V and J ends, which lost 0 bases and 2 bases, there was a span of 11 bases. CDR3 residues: CATSRDGRGPYEQYF. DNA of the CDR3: TGTGCCACCAGCAGAGATGGAAGGGGCCCCTACGAGCAGTACTTC.

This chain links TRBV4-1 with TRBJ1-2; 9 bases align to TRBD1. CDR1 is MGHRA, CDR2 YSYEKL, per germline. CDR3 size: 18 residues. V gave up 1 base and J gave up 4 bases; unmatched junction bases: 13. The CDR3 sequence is CASSQGGTGLLGLYGYTF. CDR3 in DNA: TGCGCCAGCAGCCAAGGCGGGACAGGGCTTTTAGGTCTCTATGGCTACACCTTC.

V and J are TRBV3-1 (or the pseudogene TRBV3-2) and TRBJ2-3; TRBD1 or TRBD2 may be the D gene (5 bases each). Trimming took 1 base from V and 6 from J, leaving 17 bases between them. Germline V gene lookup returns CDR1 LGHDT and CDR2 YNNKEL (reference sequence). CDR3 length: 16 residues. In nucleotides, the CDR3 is TGTGCCAGCAGCCAAGGGGGGAGTGGGAGTCCCGATACGCAGTATTTT. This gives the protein CASSQGGSGSPDTQYF.

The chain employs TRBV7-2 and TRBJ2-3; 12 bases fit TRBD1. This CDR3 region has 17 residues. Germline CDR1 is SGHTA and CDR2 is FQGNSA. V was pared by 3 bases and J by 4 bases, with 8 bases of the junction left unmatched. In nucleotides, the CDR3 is TGTGCCAGCAGCTTTCCCGGGACAGGGGGCGAAGCAGATACGCAGTATTTT. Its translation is CASSFPGTGGEADTQYF.

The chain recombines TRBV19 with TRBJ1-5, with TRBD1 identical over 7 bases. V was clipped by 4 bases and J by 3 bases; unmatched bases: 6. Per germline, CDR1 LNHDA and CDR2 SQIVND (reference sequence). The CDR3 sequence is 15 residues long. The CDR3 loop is CASSRRDSYNQPQHF. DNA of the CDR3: TGTGCCAGTAGTAGACGGGACAGTTACAATCAGCCCCAGCATTTT.